This TCR beta chain was identified in a study of cytomegalovirus exposure and HLA in healthy donors. Per the germline V gene, CDR1 is GTSNPN and CDR2 is SVGIG (reference sequence). Trimming cost V 4 bases and J 8 bases, with 20 bases left between them. CDR3 length: 14 residues. Profiled with immunoSEQ multiplex PCR; TCRdb holds only in-frame clones, not every one. The table lists 85,000 to 120,000 clones, 85% to 95% of them singletons. Sequenced material: PBMCs. The TCR sequence derives from a woman aged 18 to 35 in good health and CMV-seronegative. This chain links TRBV30 with TRBJ1-1; D perhaps matches TRBD1 (6 bases). The CDR3 sequence: CAWNNLIGGAEAFF. The CDR3, as DNA: TGTGCCTGGAACAACTTGATTGGGGGGGCGGAAGCTTTCTTT. The entire variable domain, with the rest obtained from reference TRBV30 and TRBJ1-1, is as follows: SQTIHQWPATLVQPVGSPLSLECTVEGTSNPNLYWYRQAAGRGLQLLFYSVGIGQISSEVPQNLSASRPQDRQFILSSKKLLLSDSGFYLCAWNNLIGGAEAFFGQGTRLTVV.